This TCR beta chain was identified during a study of blood T cells in healthy people across ages. General study results and limits: Estimates of total diversity, which came from one million sequenced T cells, were considered to be underestimates.

Concerning this clonotype itself: Its antigen is currently unknown.

Then a second PCR, running about 6 to 12 cycles, was carried out with a sample-barcoded 5' primer and a J-beta primer mix. Each cDNA molecule, via a template-switch adaptor with 12 random nucleotides, was tagged. TCRdb reprocessed the 5' RACE reads via MiXCR and lists one record per CDR3 protein. This sample has about 1.6 million distinct CDR3 sequences; roughly 32% occur once, and the top ten carry approximately 10%. The germline V and J ends were trimmed by 7 bases and 10 bases, with 14 bases remaining between them. The CDR3 totals 13 residues. CDR1 is MNHNS, CDR2 SASEGT, per germline. The J gene is TRBJ1-6, the V gene TRBV6-1; no clear D. Input material: blood. The clonotype originates from a woman younger than 45 in good health. The CDR3 region has the DNA TGTGCCAGCACCCGAGACATTTACTCACCCCTCCACTTT. This encodes CASTRDIYSPLHF.